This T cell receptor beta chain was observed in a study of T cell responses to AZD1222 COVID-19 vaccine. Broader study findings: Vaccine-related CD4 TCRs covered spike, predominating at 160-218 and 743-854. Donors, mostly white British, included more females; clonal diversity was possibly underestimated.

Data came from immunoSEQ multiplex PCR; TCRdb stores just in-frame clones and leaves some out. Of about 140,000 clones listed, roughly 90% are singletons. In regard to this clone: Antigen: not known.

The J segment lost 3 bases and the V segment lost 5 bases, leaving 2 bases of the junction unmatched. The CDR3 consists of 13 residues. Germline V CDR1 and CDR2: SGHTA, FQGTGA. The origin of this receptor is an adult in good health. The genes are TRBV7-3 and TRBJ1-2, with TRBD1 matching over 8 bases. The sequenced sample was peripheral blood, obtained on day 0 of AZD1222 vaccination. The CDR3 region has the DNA TGTGCCAGCAGCGTGACAGGGGACTATGGCTACACCTTC. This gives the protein CASSVTGDYGYTF. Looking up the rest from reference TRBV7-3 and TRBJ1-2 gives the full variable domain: GAGVSQTPSNKVTEKGKYVELRCDPISGHTALYWYRQSLGQGPEFLIYFQGTGAADDSGLPNDRFFAVRPEGSVSTLKIQRTERGDSAVYLCASSVTGDYGYTFGSGTRLTVV.